A single sample gave rise to the 9 T cell receptor beta chains below, sequenced in a study of shared clonotypes between healthy human individuals. TCRdb keeps only in-frame clones here, not all; method: immunoSEQ multiplex PCR. The sample carries 1.5 million to 2.5 million clones, approximately 94% recorded once. The naive CD8 population came from CD45RO-negative cells selected for CCR7, without terminally differentiated effector memory CD45RA+ cells. Sequenced: naive CD8+ T cells sorted from blood. The origin of the receptors is a young man in good health.

The chain has TRBV9 and TRBJ2-1, with D possibly TRBD2 on 5 matching bases. V lost 2 bases and J 0 bases, leaving 9 bases between the germline ends. This CDR3 contains 15 residues. Germline V gives CDR1 SGDLS, CDR2 YYNGEE. The CDR3 loop reads CASSVAGNSYNEQFF. CDR3 nucleotide sequence: TGTGCCAGCAGCGTCGCCGGGAACTCCTACAATGAGCAGTTCTTC.

In nucleotides, the CDR3 is TGTGCTAGTGGTTTGGTCGGGGCCGCGCAGACCCTCTACAATGAGCAGTTCTTC. Protein sequence: CASGLVGAAQTLYNEQFF. V gene TRBV12-5 combines with J gene TRBJ2-1; the D call may be TRBD1 or TRBD2 (5 bases each). The germline V gene has CDR1 LGHNT and CDR2 FRNRAP. V was trimmed by 0 bases and J by 3 bases, leaving 18 bases between them. There are 18 residues in the CDR3.

V gene TRBV5-1 combines with J gene TRBJ2-1, with D unresolved. Germline CDR1 is SGHRS and CDR2 is YFSETQ. The CDR3 spans 17 residues. The V end lost 0 bases, the J end lost 5 bases, and 18 bases lay between the germline ends. In DNA form, the CDR3 reads TGCGCCAGCAGCTTGGTGATAGCCCCGCCATTTAACAATGAGCAGTTCTTC. Its protein is CASSLVIAPPFNNEQFF.

This chain uses TRBV7-9 with TRBJ2-1; 8 nucleotides line up with TRBD2. The length of the CDR3 is 15 residues. Trimming at V came to 1 base and at J to 6 bases, leaving 5 bases not matched to a gene. Germline V lookup: CDR1 SEHNR, CDR2 FQNEAQ (reference sequence). The CDR3 region is CASSLEREGLNEQFF. CDR3 DNA sequence: TGTGCCAGCAGCTTAGAACGGGAGGGCCTCAATGAGCAGTTCTTC.

This clone occurred once. The chain employs TRBV7-2 and TRBJ1-3; maybe TRBD1 (6 bases). Germline CDR1 reads SGHTA; CDR2 reads FQGNSA. The CDR3 sequence is 15 residues long. Trimming pared 5 bases from V and 0 bases from J, leaving 11 bases between. The CDR3 bases are TGTGCCAGCAGCCCCGACAGGAACTCTGGAAACACCATATATTTT. Protein: CASSPDRNSGNTIYF.

The chain uses TRBV11-2 and TRBJ1-1; D not resolved. The V end was cut by 5 bases, the J end by 1 base, with 14 bases between. The CDR3 is made up of 15 amino acids. CDR1 and CDR2 from the germline V gene are SGHAT and FQNNGV. In nucleotides, the CDR3 is TGTGCCAGCAGCCTACCAGGTTCGGGGAACACTGAAGCTTTCTTT. This encodes CASSLPGSGNTEAFF.

V is TRBV5-1 and J is TRBJ1-1, with D hard to call. V was cut by 4 bases and J by 1 base, with 8 bases left in between. CDR3 length equals 13 residues. Germline loops: CDR1 SGHRS, CDR2 YFSETQ. This chain's CDR3 is CASSGRGNTEAFF. As DNA, the CDR3 is TGCGCCAGCAGCGGACGGGGGAACACTGAAGCTTTCTTT.

The chain carries TRBV14 and TRBJ1-2; D gene ambiguous. The CDR3 has 14 amino acids. Germline lookup yields CDR1 SGHDN and CDR2 FVKESK. V gave up 0 bases and J gave up 4 bases, with 9 bases separating them. The CDR3 DNA is TGTGCCAGCAGCCAAGAGGGTTTCTTCTATGGCTACACCTTC. Residues: CASSQEGFFYGYTF.

The chain joins TRBV27 to TRBJ2-1; 8 bases map to TRBD2. Germline V gene lookup returns CDR1 MNHEY and CDR2 SMNVEV (reference sequence). The CDR3 contains 15 residues. Unmatched junction bases numbered 10, after V lost 5 bases and J lost 7 bases. DNA for the CDR3: TGTGCCAGCAGTCCCGAGCGGGAGTATCGGAATGAGCAGTTCTTC. Translating gives CASSPEREYRNEQFF.